The present entry profiles one TCR beta chain with its context. The antigen is unknown. Sequencing used immunoSEQ multiplex PCR; TCRdb keeps in-frame clones, though not all of them. The sample has roughly 110,000 clones, 89% seen once; the top ten hold 6.5% to 8%. The data were taken from a study of T cell responses to AZD1222 COVID-19 vaccine. Broader study findings: Only after the peak T cell response were repertoires sampled.

With 6 bases removed from V and 1 base from J, the gap between germline ends came to 13 bases. CDR1 is SGHNT and CDR2 is YENEEA in the germline V gene. There are 15 residues in the CDR3. The sequencing used peripheral blood, collected on day 0 of AZD1222 vaccination. V and J are TRBV11-3 and TRBJ2-1; possibly TRBD2 for D (6 bases). The clonotype originates from an adult in good health. CDR3 coding DNA: TGTGCCAGCAGTCCGGGACTCAATTCCTACAATGAGCAGTTCTTC. Its protein product is CASSPGLNSYNEQFF.